Listed below are T cell receptor beta chains from one sample, sequenced in a study of blood T cell repertoires in COVID-19. TCRdb's table, derived via immunoSEQ multiplex PCR, lists solely in-frame clones and lacks some. Of around 250,000 clones listed, around 90% were seen once; the top ten hold less than 8.5%. What was sequenced was peripheral blood. These receptors all stem from a woman aged 70-85 years with active or convalescent COVID-19. Both conserved end residues are part of each CDR3. Fields, in order: D gene, V gene, CDR3 protein. The D gene is left open where the match is weak.

. TRBV9 CASSPTGLQETQYF
. TRBV7-9 CASRPDRRNTGELFF
. TRBV18 CASSPGQGNYGYTF
. TRBV7-2 CASSPTGLTDTQYF
TRBD1 TRBV14 CASSLTGTAIVPLHF
. TRBV18 CASSPTTLNFDGRNTEAFF
. TRBV4-3 CASSPKSTDTQYF
TRBD1 TRBV19 CASSILGQGNTEAFF
. TRBV19 CASSIEESSGTRTYEQYF
TRBD1 TRBV29-1 CSVEVGGQGNQPQHF
TRBD1 TRBV24-1 CATSAPGQGAVGELFF
. TRBV3-1/TRBV3-2 CASSQVYETQYF
. TRBV2 CASSEAGRGYTF
TRBD1 TRBV7-9 CASSPGQAAYEQYF
TRBD2 TRBV5-6 CASSLAALAVQYF
. TRBV20-1 CSVFSTEKLFF
. TRBV27 CASNPTRGSTDTQYF
. TRBV19 CASSVVRGQETQYF
TRBD1 TRBV19 CASSSLTGGGRTEAFF
. TRBV9 CASSKTGPEAFF
TRBD1 TRBV3-1/TRBV3-2 CASSQVQGGGYTF
TRBD1 TRBV19 CASRRGDREGTEAFF
. TRBV11-2 CASSFEGDEGYTF
. TRBV5-8 CASSLEFQNTEAFF
TRBD2 TRBV7-9 CASSSPGLRPGGEQYF